Below are 3 T cell receptor beta chains sequenced from a single sample in a study of T-cell reconstitution after alpha-beta-depleted transplantation in children. Preparation of the TCRbeta library was carried out with unique molecular identifiers. Each CDR3 protein is one row after TCRdb ran MiXCR on the PCR reads. The table has 500,000 to 750,000 distinct CDR3 sequences, around 13% seen once. The source was PBMCs, mostly from graft donor cells, collected 360 days after TCRalphabeta/CD19-depleted stem cell transplant. The receptors here all came from a male patient younger than 18 who had a stem cell transplant for acute myeloid leukemia, so the T cells may come from the graft donor.

This clonotype was detected many times. The chain combines TRBV5-1 with TRBJ2-3; D is ambiguous. CDR1 and CDR2 from the germline V gene are SGHRS and YFSETQ. CDR3 length: 16 residues. Trimming stripped 0 bases from V and 7 bases from J, with 18 bases between. The CDR3 here is CASSLEPLISAYTQYF. CDR3 bases: TGCGCCAGCAGCTTGGAACCTTTAATATCCGCATATACGCAGTATTTT.

This clonotype was seen only a few times. V and J are TRBV29-1 and TRBJ2-7, with 8 positions matching TRBD1. CDR1 is SQVTM and CDR2 is ANQGSEA in the germline V gene. Trimming at V came to 4 bases and at J to 0 bases, leaving 8 bases not matched to a gene. This CDR3 is built from 15 residues. This CDR3 is CSVGGTGLNSYEQYF. In nucleotides, the CDR3 is TGCAGCGTTGGAGGGACAGGCCTCAACTCCTACGAGCAGTACTTC.

This clonotype turned up a few times. The CDR3: CASSPSAGGYEQYF. The DNA for the CDR3 is TGTGCCAGCAGTCCCTCCGCGGGAGGCTACGAGCAGTACTTC. V is TRBV27 and J is TRBJ2-7; TRBD2 matches at 8 bases. The CDR3 totals 14 residues. Per the germline V gene, CDR1 is MNHEY and CDR2 is SMNVEV (reference sequence). V gave up 5 bases and J gave up 3 bases; unmatched junction bases: 6.